The T cell receptor beta chain described here comes from a study of cytomegalovirus exposure and HLA in healthy donors. Study results and caveats: The study listed under 200 cytomegalovirus-associated TCR beta chains. Some highly shared sequence variants likely arose as a pipeline artifact. Later analysis associated a missense DCLRE1C variant with TCR beta V- and J-gene trimming.

The germline CDR1 and CDR2 sequences are MDHEN and SYDVKM. CDR3 size: 15 residues. The V and J ends lost 6 bases and 4 bases, in that order; junction bases with no gene match: 8. The study ran its PCR with 60 Vbeta and 13 Jbeta primers. TCRdb's copy holds only in-frame clones and misses some; the assay was immunoSEQ multiplex PCR. The sample has about 130,000 clones; about four fifths are singletons. Of note for this clone: Its antigen remains unknown.

This rearrangement joins TRBV28 to TRBJ1-5; 8 nucleotides agree with TRBD1. The sequence was collected from a man between 18 and 29 years old in good health and CMV-seronegative. The sample consisted of PBMCs. The CDR3 here is CASSPLDRANQPQHF. The CDR3 bases are TGTGCCAGCAGCCCATTGGACAGGGCTAATCAGCCCCAGCATTTT.